Listed here are 23 T cell receptor beta chains from one sample, sequenced in a study of cytomegalovirus exposure and HLA in healthy donors. Researchers ran the PCR with 60 Vbeta and 13 Jbeta primers. Assay: immunoSEQ multiplex PCR; the TCRdb copy retains only in-frame clones and omits some. In the table there are roughly 180,000 clones, approximately 88% of which are singletons. Sequencing was done on a sample of PBMCs. The source of these receptors is a boy aged 2 to 10 in good health and CMV-seronegative.

The count of this clone is one. The V call is TRBV25-1, the J call TRBJ1-4; weak D call: TRBD1 (5 bases). The CDR3 has 14 residues. CDR1 MGHDK and CDR2 SYGVNS come from the germline V gene. Trimming left V 6 bases short and J 8 bases short, with 16 bases between. CDR3 sequence (DNA): TGTGCCAGCAGCCTACAGGCCGGGAGCGAAAAACTGTTTTTT. This gives the protein CASSLQAGSEKLFF.

The chain carries TRBV20-1 and TRBJ1-1; no clear D. The germline V gene encodes CDR1 DFQATT and CDR2 SNEGSKA (reference sequence). The CDR3 runs 11 residues. V was clipped by 4 bases and J by 4 bases, with 7 bases between them. CDR3 DNA: TGCAGTGCTATTGCGGCCACTGAAGCTTTCTTT. Protein sequence: CSAIAATEAFF.

This clone was recorded once. The rearrangement uses TRBV19 and TRBJ2-3; D is unresolved. Looked up from germline, CDR1 is LNHDA and CDR2 is SQIVND (reference sequence). V was clipped by 1 base and J by 7 bases, with 6 bases between them. The CDR3 totals 12 residues. In DNA, the CDR3 is TGTGCCAGTAGTATAGGAGGAAATACGCAGTATTTT. This codes for CASSIGGNTQYF.

V is TRBV19 and J is TRBJ2-5; TRBD2 matches at 9 bases. Germline V gene lookup returns CDR1 LNHDA and CDR2 SQIVND (reference sequence). The CDR3 length is 16 residues. Trimming at V came to 1 base and at J to 4 bases, leaving 7 bases not matched to a gene. The chain's CDR3 is CASSIGLAGRTETQYF. The CDR3 DNA is TGTGCCAGTAGTATAGGCCTAGCGGGAAGGACAGAGACCCAGTACTTC.

The genes are TRBV5-1 and TRBJ1-2; 10 nucleotides align to TRBD1. Germline V CDR1 and CDR2: SGHRS, YFSETQ. CDR3 size: 16 residues. Trimming removed 4 bases from V and 6 bases from J; junction bases left unmatched: 12. The CDR3 nucleotides are TGCGCCAGCAGCCCTTCCCCGATGACAGGGGGCGATGGCTACACCTTC. This codes for CASSPSPMTGGDGYTF.

The J gene is TRBJ1-2, the V gene TRBV19, with TRBD1 as a possible D gene (6 bases). Per the germline V gene, CDR1 is LNHDA and CDR2 is SQIVND (reference sequence). V shed 3 bases and J shed 8 bases, with 19 bases lying between them. This CDR3 has 15 residues. The CDR3, as DNA: TGTGCCAGTAGTATTACCCGGGACACCGGAGGAGGCTACACCTTC. Its translation is CASSITRDTGGGYTF.

The rearrangement links TRBV5-1 to TRBJ2-1, with TRBD2 identical over 8 bases. This CDR3 has 18 amino acids. J gave up 6 bases and V 4 bases, and 18 bases lay outside the gene matches. The germline gives CDR1 SGHRS, CDR2 YFSETQ. The CDR3 here is CASSPGTGGRSRVNEQFF. The CDR3 DNA is TGCGCCAGCAGCCCGGGGACGGGGGGGCGTTCGAGGGTCAATGAGCAGTTCTTC.

This clone was recorded a few times. V and J are TRBV6-1 and TRBJ1-5; 8 bases fit TRBD1. This CDR3 has 16 residues. Trimming took 0 bases from V and 7 from J; bases not matched to a gene: 8. Germline CDR1 is MNHNS and CDR2 is SASEGT. The CDR3 loop reads CASSEAGTGAAQPQHF. The CDR3 DNA is TGTGCCAGCAGTGAAGCGGGGACAGGAGCAGCCCAGCCCCAGCATTTT.

V usage is TRBV7-2 and J usage is TRBJ2-3; TRBD2 aligns across 12 bases. Losses at the gene ends were 5 bases for V and 9 bases for J; bases not matched to a gene: 9. Germline V gene sequence: CDR1 SGHTA, CDR2 FQGNSA. The CDR3 is made up of 15 amino acids. The CDR3 DNA is TGTGCCAGCAGCCCAGAGACTAGCGGGAGATTGACGCAGTATTTT. Protein product: CASSPETSGRLTQYF.

The CDR3 nucleotides are TGTGCCAGCAGCCAAGTAAACTTCGGGGTCTTGTTCGATGAAGCTTTCTTT. Its protein product is CASSQVNFGVLFDEAFF. The chain combines TRBV4-2 with TRBJ1-1; unclear D gene. This CDR3 is built from 17 residues. CDR1 is LGHNA, CDR2 YNFKEQ, per germline. The V and J ends lost 1 base and 7 bases respectively, with 22 bases between them.

In its sample, this clone was seen a few times. This chain joins TRBV25-1 and TRBJ2-5; D is unresolved. V shed 7 bases and J shed 3 bases, with 12 bases lying between them. The CDR3 extends over 13 amino acids. Germline V gene data show CDR1 as MGHDK and CDR2 as SYGVNS. CDR3 in DNA: TGTGCCAGCACCGACGGCGGAAAAGAGACCCAGTACTTC. Protein product: CASTDGGKETQYF.

This chain joins TRBV13 and TRBJ2-7, with 14 nucleotides matching TRBD2. Germline V lookup: CDR1 PRHDT, CDR2 FYEKMQ (reference sequence). V lost 5 bases and J lost 5; bases outside the gene matches: 11. The CDR3 is made up of 17 amino acids. CDR3 in amino acids: CASSGGRTSGRSHEQYF. CDR3 bases: TGTGCCAGCAGCGGGGGGCGGACTAGCGGGAGGTCCCACGAGCAGTACTTC.

The rearrangement links TRBV5-1 to TRBJ2-7; 7 bases are a match to TRBD2. V lost 2 bases to trimming and J lost 3 bases; unmatched junction nucleotides: 8. Germline values: CDR1 SGHRS, CDR2 YFSETQ. CDR3 length: 15 residues. The CDR3 bases are TGCGCCAGCAGCTTAGGCGGGAGTTTAAGCTACGAGCAGTACTTC. It translates to CASSLGGSLSYEQYF.

The gene calls are TRBV10-3 and TRBJ2-7; 10 bases line up with TRBD1. CDR3 size: 13 residues. Trimming took 6 bases from V and 3 from J; bases not matched to a gene: 2. Germline loops: CDR1 ENHRY, CDR2 SYGVKD. The CDR3 DNA reads TGTGCCATCAGCGGACAGGGGGTCTACGAGCAGTACGTC. This translates into CAISGQGVYEQYV.

About this clone: The sample contains more than one DNA sequence encoding this CDR3. The rearrangement joins TRBV5-1 to TRBJ1-1, with 7 nucleotides matching TRBD1. Germline V gene lookup returns CDR1 SGHRS and CDR2 YFSETQ. The length of the CDR3 is 14 residues. V lost 0 bases and J lost 1; bases outside the gene matches: 0. This CDR3 reads CASSLGTGNTEAFF. CDR3 nucleotide sequence: TGCGCCAGCAGCTTGGGGACAGGGAACACTGAAGCTTTCTTT.

This chain uses TRBV7-9 with TRBJ1-1, with a possible D match to TRBD1 (6 bases). CDR1 is SEHNR, CDR2 FQNEAQ, per germline (reference sequence). V lost 5 bases and J lost 3, with 13 bases in between. The CDR3 is 14 residues long. The CDR3 reads CASSQIRGYTEAFF. The CDR3 DNA reads as TGTGCCAGCAGCCAAATCAGGGGATACACTGAAGCTTTCTTT.

The sample holds a few counts of this clone. V is TRBV7-2 and J is TRBJ2-7, with a tentative D call TRBD1 (5 bases). The CDR3 sequence is 15 residues long. The germline V gene encodes CDR1 SGHTA and CDR2 FQGNSA. V lost 3 bases, J lost 7 bases, and 19 bases lay in between. The CDR3 nucleotides are TGTGCCAGCAGCTTTAGACAGTCTCCCTTGAGGGAGCAGTACTTC. Protein product: CASSFRQSPLREQYF.

This chain connects TRBV11-2 to TRBJ1-1; maybe TRBD1 (5 bases). V lost 5 bases and J lost 7, with 8 bases in between. CDR3 length equals 11 residues. Per the germline V gene, CDR1 is SGHAT and CDR2 is FQNNGV. In nucleotides, the CDR3 is TGTGCCAGCAGCCACAGGAATGAAGCTTTCTTT. It codes for CASSHRNEAFF.

The CDR3 here is CSVEEGDLGETQYF. As DNA, the CDR3 is TGCAGCGTTGAAGAAGGGGATCTGGGAGAGACCCAGTACTTC. The chain couples TRBV29-1 to TRBJ2-5; possibly TRBD1 for D (5 bases). Trimming removed 0 bases at V and 4 bases at J, with 12 bases between. Germline assignment: CDR1 SQVTM and CDR2 ANQGSEA. This CDR3 comprises 14 residues.

The chain has TRBV25-1 and TRBJ2-5; 10 bases agree with TRBD2. The germline V gene encodes CDR1 MGHDK and CDR2 SYGVNS. V was pared by 2 bases and J by 4 bases, with 10 bases of the junction left unmatched. The CDR3 totals 17 residues. In DNA, the CDR3 is TGTGCCAGCAGTGAAATCGCTAGCGGGAGATGGGGAGAGACCCAGTACTTC. It yields the protein CASSEIASGRWGETQYF.

V usage is TRBV19 and J usage is TRBJ1-2; the D gene is possibly TRBD1 (5 bases). CDR1 and CDR2 (germline): LNHDA, SQIVND (reference sequence). This CDR3 is 14 amino acids long. The V end lost 1 base, the J end lost 2 bases, and 8 bases lay between the germline ends. The CDR3, as DNA: TGTGCCAGTAGTATAGGGGGCAGCAACTATGGCTACACCTTC. This translates into CASSIGGSNYGYTF.

This clone turned up a few times. The chain is built from TRBV19 and TRBJ1-5; 7 positions match TRBD1. The germline CDR1 and CDR2 sequences are LNHDA and SQIVND (reference sequence). This CDR3 region has 14 residues. The trim removed 9 bases at V and 0 bases at J, leaving 5 bases unmatched. The CDR3 DNA is TGTGCCAGCTCCCGGACAGGTAGCAATCAGCCCCAGCATTTT. Translated: CASSRTGSNQPQHF. The full variable domain, its missing parts supplied by reference TRBV19 and TRBJ1-5, is DGGITQSPKYLFRKEGQNVTLSCEQNLNHDAMYWYRQDPGQGLRLIYYSQIVNDFQKGDIAEGYSVSREKKESFPLTVTSAQKNPTAFYLCASSRTGSNQPQHFGDGTRLSIL.

The chain carries TRBV29-1 and TRBJ2-1; D is ambiguous. The germline V gene encodes CDR1 SQVTM and CDR2 ANQGSEA. Trimming took 2 bases from V and 4 from J, leaving 9 bases between them. The CDR3 is made up of 13 amino acids. CDR3 sequence: CSVENTDYNEQFF. As DNA, the CDR3 is TGCAGCGTTGAAAATACAGATTACAATGAGCAGTTCTTC.